This TCR beta chain is from a study of identifying expanded T cells in peripheral blood. Sequenced by immunoSEQ multiplex PCR; TCRdb stores in-frame clones only, minus some. Seen here are 95,000 to 100,000 clones, about 83% observed once, and the top ten hold roughly 15%. Healthy donors had no documented immune events, such as infections, while sampled. Of note for this clone: Its matching antigen is unknown.

This CDR3 contains 16 residues. The J segment lost 2 bases and the V segment lost 4 bases, leaving 5 bases of the junction unmatched. Germline V gives CDR1 SGHNT, CDR2 YYREEE (reference sequence). General study results and limits: Differentially abundant clones: about 1.3 between replicates, about 16 at roughly 2 weeks, less than 20 at four. Clone count variance between approximately two-week samples rose with total template count.

The chain employs TRBV5-4 and TRBJ2-5; TRBD2 matches at 13 bases. The TCR comes from a person aged 18-70 years in good health. Sequencing used blood. CDR3 residues: CASSLGLAGIQETQYF. The CDR3 DNA is TGTGCCAGCAGCCTGGGACTAGCGGGGATACAAGAGACCCAGTACTTC.